One T cell receptor beta chain is described in this entry. As yet, its antigen is unknown. TCRdb's table, derived via immunoSEQ multiplex PCR, lists solely in-frame clones and lacks some. The sample records about 69,000 clones, 85% to 90% being singletons. This sample was taken from a study of OX40 agonist ivuxolimab in advanced cancers. For the study at large: Every 2 weeks, patients got intravenous ivuxolimab at one of six dose levels (0.01-10 mg/kg). Study-wide results and limits: The authors also found low normalized T-cell clonal expansion in some nonresponders. On average, CD8+ T cells showed a greater number of expanded clones than CD4+. At doses 0.1 to 3.0 mg/kg, CD4+ and CD8+ clones expanded.

V lost 7 bases to trimming and J lost 1 base, with 10 bases between them. This CDR3 is 13 amino acids long. Germline CDR1 is MNHNY and CDR2 is SVGAGI (reference sequence). The sequencing used CD4+ or CD8+ T cells sorted from blood, collected in a trial of the OX40 agonist ivuxolimab. The sequence was obtained from an adult with an advanced solid tumor such as melanoma, head and neck, liver or kidney cancer. The chain combines TRBV6-6 with TRBJ2-5; weak D call: TRBD1 (5 bases). The CDR3 DNA reads TGTGCCAGCACCCGACAGCTCCAAGAGACCCAGTACTTC. Residues: CASTRQLQETQYF.